The 29 T cell receptor beta chains below all came from one sample that was sequenced in a study of blood T cells in healthy people across ages. Together with a sample-barcoded 5' primer, a J-beta primer mix was included in a second PCR lasting roughly 6 to 12 cycles. Each CDR3 protein is one row after TCRdb ran MiXCR on the 5' RACE reads. Of approximately 2,000,000 distinct CDR3 sequences in the sample, approximately 40% were seen once. The sample comprised blood. These receptors came from a human donor in good health.

This clonotype occurred many times. This chain links TRBV12-3 or TRBV12-4 with TRBJ2-5, with D possibly being TRBD1 (6 bases). Trimming shortened V by 6 bases and J by 2 bases, and 10 bases separated the two germline ends. The CDR3 has 13 residues. CDR3 DNA: TGTGCCAGCAGCTTGGACAGACAAGAGACCCAGTACTTC. Protein sequence: CASSLDRQETQYF.

V gene TRBV7-3 combines with J gene TRBJ1-2; no reliable D call. V was pared by 1 base and J by 4 bases, with 13 bases between. CDR1 and CDR2 (germline): SGHTA, FQGTGA. This CDR3 comprises 15 residues. CDR3 amino acids: CASSLSHRSGYGYTF. The DNA of the CDR3 is TGTGCCAGCAGCTTAAGCCACAGATCGGGCTATGGCTACACCTTC.

The V and J genes are TRBV5-5 and TRBJ2-7, with D hard to call. This CDR3 contains 15 residues. Looked up from germline, CDR1 is SGHKS and CDR2 is YYEKEE (reference sequence). The V and J ends lost 2 bases and 5 bases respectively, with 17 bases between them. CDR3 loop: CASSFEDRGLHEQYF. CDR3 DNA sequence: TGTGCCAGCAGCTTTGAGGACCGCGGTCTCCACGAGCAGTACTTC.

The rearrangement joins TRBV20-1 to TRBJ2-3, with 7 positions matching TRBD1. Germline loops: CDR1 DFQATT, CDR2 SNEGSKA (reference sequence). V shed 4 bases and J 5 bases; nucleotides not matched to a gene: 12. The CDR3 loop spans 15 amino acids. CDR3 sequence: CSANSPGQSQDTQYF. The CDR3 nucleotides read TGCAGTGCTAACTCACCGGGACAGAGTCAAGATACGCAGTATTTT.

The gene calls are TRBV5-1 and TRBJ2-4, with D perhaps matching TRBD1 or TRBD2 (6 bases each). Germline CDR1 is SGHRS and CDR2 is YFSETQ. This CDR3 contains 15 residues. V lost 0 bases to trimming and J lost 13 bases, with 20 bases between them. The DNA of the CDR3 is TGCGCCAGCAGCTTGGATAGGGGCCTAAGGGGGGAGCAGTACTTC. Protein sequence: CASSLDRGLRGEQYF.

The chain recombines TRBV7-6 with TRBJ2-5; D uncertain. The V end was cut by 8 bases, the J end by 4 bases, with 14 bases between. Looked up from germline, CDR1 is SGHVS and CDR2 is FNYEAQ. The CDR3 spans 13 residues. This chain's CDR3 is CASQTPLGETQYF. The CDR3 nucleotides read TGTGCCAGCCAAACTCCATTGGGAGAGACCCAGTACTTC.

V is TRBV7-3 and J is TRBJ2-3; D is unclear. The CDR3 consists of 15 residues. V was shortened by 4 bases and J by 2 bases, with 13 bases between the two germline ends. In germline, CDR1 is SGHTA, CDR2 FQGTGA. CDR3: CASSSLTMDTDTQYF. The CDR3 DNA is TGTGCCAGCAGCTCCCTAACGATGGACACAGATACGCAGTATTTT.

This clonotype has more than one count but fewer than ten. The V call is TRBV28, the J call TRBJ2-1; 11 bases align to TRBD1. CDR3 length: 16 amino acids. Losses at the gene ends were 2 bases for V and 9 bases for J; bases not matched to a gene: 9. Germline V gives CDR1 MDHEN, CDR2 SYDVKM. As DNA, the CDR3 is TGTGCCAGCAGTTTAAGGACAGGGGGCCTTAGGAGTGAGCAGTTCTTC. Encoded protein: CASSLRTGGLRSEQFF.

This clonotype was seen more than once but under ten times. This rearrangement joins TRBV5-1 to TRBJ2-3; no reliable D call. This CDR3 contains 15 residues. Trimming shortened V by 6 bases and J by 5 bases, and 19 bases separated the two germline ends. Germline loops: CDR1 SGHRS, CDR2 YFSETQ. CDR3 amino acids: CASKMSGTRGDTQYF. The CDR3 coding sequence is TGCGCCAGCAAAATGTCCGGAACGAGAGGAGATACGCAGTATTTT.

This chain uses TRBV10-3 with TRBJ1-2; weak D call: TRBD1 (5 bases). Looked up from germline, CDR1 is ENHRY and CDR2 is SYGVKD. Trimming cost V 0 bases and J 0 bases, with 11 bases left between them. The CDR3 spans 16 residues. The DNA for the CDR3 is TGTGCCATCAGTGAGTCTGCAGGGCGCGCTAACTATGGCTACACCTTC. Protein product: CAISESAGRANYGYTF.

The chain joins TRBV5-1 to TRBJ1-1; 7 bases are a match to TRBD1. The CDR3 runs to 13 residues. The germline gives CDR1 SGHRS, CDR2 YFSETQ. The J segment lost 8 bases and the V segment lost 5 bases, leaving 9 bases of the junction unmatched. This chain's CDR3 is CASRNRDSQEAFF. CDR3 bases: TGCGCCAGCAGGAATCGGGACAGCCAAGAAGCTTTCTTT.

This clonotype was observed a few times. This chain connects TRBV28 to TRBJ1-2; 7 bases are a match to TRBD1. V shed 6 bases, J shed 2 bases, and the junction held 3 bases outside the gene matches. The germline V gene has CDR1 MDHEN and CDR2 SYDVKM. CDR3 length equals 13 residues. CDR3 sequence reads: CASRRGGNYGYTF. The CDR3, as DNA: TGTGCCAGCAGACGAGGGGGCAACTATGGCTACACCTTC.

The gene calls are TRBV6-5 and TRBJ1-4; D not resolved. Trimming stripped 2 bases from V and 2 bases from J, with 6 bases between. The CDR3 runs 14 residues. Per germline, CDR1 MNHEY and CDR2 SVGAGI. The CDR3 reads CASSYETTNEKLFF. In DNA form, the CDR3 reads TGTGCCAGCAGTTACGAGACGACTAATGAAAAACTGTTTTTT.

This clonotype was detected only a few times. The chain couples TRBV20-1 to TRBJ2-1; D may be TRBD1 (6 bases). Germline lookup yields CDR1 DFQATT and CDR2 SNEGSKA (reference sequence). This CDR3 is built from 15 residues. Between the trimmed V and J ends, which lost 6 bases and 6 bases, there was a span of 21 bases. The CDR3 DNA sequence: TGCAGTGCAACTCAGGGGCGCAAGGGATCCAATGAGCAGTTCTTC. Translating it yields CSATQGRKGSNEQFF.

This rearrangement joins TRBV12-3 or TRBV12-4 to TRBJ2-3; either TRBD1 or TRBD2 may fit D (5 bases each). The CDR3 length is 16 residues. Deletions cut 5 bases from V and 3 bases from J, with 18 bases between. In nucleotides, the CDR3 is TGTGCCAGCAGTCCCGGGTGGGGCCGAGGGACAGATACGCAGTATTTT. This codes for CASSPGWGRGTDTQYF.

V and J are TRBV28 and TRBJ1-2; D unclear. Trimming removed 5 bases at V and 0 bases at J, with 7 bases between. The CDR3 totals 13 residues. Germline CDR1 reads MDHEN; CDR2 reads SYDVKM. CDR3 DNA sequence: TGTGCCAGCAGTCCCATAGCTAACTATGGCTACACCTTC. Protein product: CASSPIANYGYTF.

V usage is TRBV20-1 and J usage is TRBJ2-1; D unresolved. Trimming stripped 1 base from V and 8 bases from J, with 12 bases between. The CDR3 contains 13 residues. CDR1 and CDR2 (germline): DFQATT, SNEGSKA (reference sequence). This CDR3 reads CSARGLVKDEQFF. For the CDR3, the DNA is TGCAGTGCTAGAGGGTTGGTTAAGGATGAGCAGTTCTTC.

The J gene is TRBJ1-4, the V gene TRBV3-1; D is unresolved. There are 16 residues in the CDR3. Germline CDR1 and CDR2: LGHDT and YNNKEL (reference sequence). Trimming pared 1 base from V and 3 bases from J, leaving 12 bases between. CDR3 sequence: CASSQVYSTANEKLFF. CDR3 bases: TGTGCCAGCAGCCAAGTTTACAGCACCGCTAATGAAAAACTGTTTTTT.

The chain has TRBV5-1 and TRBJ2-7, with no clear D. CDR1 is SGHRS, CDR2 YFSETQ, per germline. The CDR3 sequence is 13 residues long. V was pared by 5 bases and J by 6 bases, with 15 bases between. The CDR3 protein is CASSTVPVREQYF. The CDR3 coding sequence is TGCGCCAGCAGTACAGTCCCCGTACGCGAGCAGTACTTC.

The CDR3, as DNA: TGCGCCAGCAGCCAAGAACCGACAGGGAACACTGAAGCTTTCTTT. Translated, it gives CASSQEPTGNTEAFF. V is TRBV4-3 and J is TRBJ1-1; TRBD1 is a possible D gene (6 bases). This CDR3 comprises 15 residues. V was shortened by 0 bases and J by 1 base, with 9 bases between the two germline ends. From germline, CDR1 is LGHNA and CDR2 YSLEER.

This clonotype came up a few times. DNA for the CDR3: TGTGCCAGCAGTTTAAAAACAGGGCTGGAGTATTCCTACAATGAGCAGTTCTTC. Its protein product is CASSLKTGLEYSYNEQFF. V and J are TRBV7-9 and TRBJ2-1, with D perhaps TRBD1 (6 bases). Germline V gene sequence: CDR1 SEHNR, CDR2 FQNEAQ (reference sequence). The V gene lost 6 bases and the J gene lost 1 base, with 22 bases spanning the gap. The CDR3 runs to 18 residues.

This clonotype was observed a handful of times. V gene TRBV7-2 combines with J gene TRBJ2-1; 9 nucleotides line up with TRBD2. The germline V gene has CDR1 SGHTA and CDR2 FQGNSA. This CDR3 comprises 17 residues. V dropped 5 bases and J dropped 3; count of bases not matched to a gene: 11. In DNA form, the CDR3 reads TGTGCCAGCAGCCTCCGCGGCGGTAGCGGGGGCTACAATGAGCAGTTCTTC. This gives the protein CASSLRGGSGGYNEQFF.

With regard to this clonotype: At one boundary the junction diverges from the germline segment, which might be a read error. The rearrangement uses TRBV4-1 and TRBJ2-1, with D perhaps matching TRBD2 (6 bases). The CDR3 covers 13 residues. The V gene's germline CDR1 is MGHRA and CDR2 YSYEKL. DNA for the CDR3: TGTGCCAGCAGCAAAGGGGCGGGGAATGAGCAGTTCTTC. Translation: CASSKGAGNEQFF.

V and J are TRBV12-3 or TRBV12-4 and TRBJ2-3; D tentatively fits TRBD1 or TRBD2 (5 bases each). The CDR3 totals 14 residues. V shed 4 bases and J shed 2 bases, with 10 bases lying between them. CDR3 region: CASSWGRYTDTQYF. The CDR3 bases are TGTGCCAGCAGTTGGGGGAGATACACAGATACGCAGTATTTT.

The rearrangement links TRBV7-2 to TRBJ2-7; TRBD1 matches 8 bases. Germline V gene sequence: CDR1 SGHTA, CDR2 FQGNSA. This CDR3 has 16 amino acids. J lost 2 bases, V lost 2 bases, and 8 bases had no gene match. CDR3 amino acids: CASSLMTGVGTYEQYF. For the CDR3, the DNA is TGTGCCAGCAGCTTAATGACAGGGGTGGGAACCTACGAGCAGTACTTC. The whole variable domain, remainder taken from reference TRBV7-2 and TRBJ2-7, is GAGVSQSPSNKVTEKGKDVELRCDPISGHTALYWYRQSLGQGLEFLIYFQGNSAPDKSGLPSDRFSAERTGGSVSTLTIQRTQQEDSAVYLCASSLMTGVGTYEQYFGPGTRLTVT.

This clonotype was seen only a few times. The genes are TRBV5-1 and TRBJ2-7; possibly TRBD1 for D (6 bases). Germline V CDR1 and CDR2: SGHRS, YFSETQ. The length of the CDR3 is 16 residues. V was pared by 0 bases and J by 0 bases, with 13 bases between. The CDR3 spells CASSLAGPGDSYEQYF. The CDR3 coding sequence is TGCGCCAGCAGCTTGGCAGGTCCAGGGGACTCCTACGAGCAGTACTTC.

In its sample, this clonotype was seen many times. This chain joins TRBV4-3 and TRBJ2-7; no clear D. The CDR3 contains 15 residues. V shed 1 base and J shed 3 bases, with 13 bases lying between them. Per germline, CDR1 LGHNA and CDR2 YSLEER. Here the CDR3 reads CASSQATDLGYEQYF. For the CDR3, the DNA is TGCGCCAGCAGCCAAGCGACTGATTTAGGCTACGAGCAGTACTTC.

In nucleotides, the CDR3 is TGTGCCAGCAGCCCTACCGGGACTAGCGAAGAGACCCAGTACTTC. This gives the protein CASSPTGTSEETQYF. The V call is TRBV9, the J call TRBJ2-5, with 10 bases aligning to TRBD2. This CDR3 is 15 amino acids long. The V segment lost 4 bases and the J segment 3 bases; nucleotides outside the gene matches: 6. Germline V lookup: CDR1 SGDLS, CDR2 YYNGEE.

This clonotype turned up a few times. The chain uses TRBV4-1 and TRBJ2-7; D perhaps matches TRBD2 (5 bases). Trimming took 2 bases from V and 0 from J, leaving 11 bases between them. From germline, CDR1 is MGHRA and CDR2 YSYEKL. The CDR3 spans 15 residues. This chain's CDR3 is CASSQTGESSYEQYF. In nucleotides, the CDR3 is TGCGCCAGCAGCCAAACCGGGGAAAGCTCCTACGAGCAGTACTTC.